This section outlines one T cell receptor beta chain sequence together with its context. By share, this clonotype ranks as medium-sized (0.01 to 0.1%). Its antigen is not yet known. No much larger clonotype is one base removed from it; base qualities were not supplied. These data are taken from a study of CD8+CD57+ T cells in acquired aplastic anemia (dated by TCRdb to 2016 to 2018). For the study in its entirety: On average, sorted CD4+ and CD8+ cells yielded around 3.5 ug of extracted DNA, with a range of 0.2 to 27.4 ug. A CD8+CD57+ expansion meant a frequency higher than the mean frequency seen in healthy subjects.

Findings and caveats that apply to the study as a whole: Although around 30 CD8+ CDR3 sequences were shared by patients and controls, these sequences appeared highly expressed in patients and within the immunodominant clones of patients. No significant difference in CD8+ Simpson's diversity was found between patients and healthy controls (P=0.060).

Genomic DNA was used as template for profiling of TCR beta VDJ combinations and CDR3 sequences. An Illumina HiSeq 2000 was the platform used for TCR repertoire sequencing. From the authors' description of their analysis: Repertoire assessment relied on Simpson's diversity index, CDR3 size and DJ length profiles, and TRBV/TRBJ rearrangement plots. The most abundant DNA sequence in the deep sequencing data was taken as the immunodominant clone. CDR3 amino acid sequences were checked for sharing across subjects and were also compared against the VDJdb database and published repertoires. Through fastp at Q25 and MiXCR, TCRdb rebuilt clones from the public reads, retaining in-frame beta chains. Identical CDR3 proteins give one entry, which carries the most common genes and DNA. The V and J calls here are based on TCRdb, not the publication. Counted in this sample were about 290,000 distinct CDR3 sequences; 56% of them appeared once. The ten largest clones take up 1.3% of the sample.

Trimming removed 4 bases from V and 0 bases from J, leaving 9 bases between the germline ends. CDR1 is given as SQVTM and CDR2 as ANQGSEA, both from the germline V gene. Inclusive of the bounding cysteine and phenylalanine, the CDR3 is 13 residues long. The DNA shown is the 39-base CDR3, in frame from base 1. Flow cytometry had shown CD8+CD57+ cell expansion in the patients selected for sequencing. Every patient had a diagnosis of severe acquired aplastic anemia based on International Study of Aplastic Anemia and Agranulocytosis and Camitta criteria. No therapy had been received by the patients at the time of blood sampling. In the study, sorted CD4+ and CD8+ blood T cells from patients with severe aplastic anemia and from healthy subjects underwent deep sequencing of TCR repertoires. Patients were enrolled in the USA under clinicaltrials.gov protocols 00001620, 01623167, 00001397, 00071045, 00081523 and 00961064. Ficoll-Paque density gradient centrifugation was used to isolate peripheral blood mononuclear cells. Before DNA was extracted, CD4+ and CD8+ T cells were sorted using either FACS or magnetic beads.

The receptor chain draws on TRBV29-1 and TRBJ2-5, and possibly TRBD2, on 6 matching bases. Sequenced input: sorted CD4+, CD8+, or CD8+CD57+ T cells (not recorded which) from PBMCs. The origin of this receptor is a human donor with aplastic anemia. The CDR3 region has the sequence CSVAGLNQETQYF. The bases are TGCAGCGTTGCAGGACTAAACCAAGAGACCCAGTACTTC.